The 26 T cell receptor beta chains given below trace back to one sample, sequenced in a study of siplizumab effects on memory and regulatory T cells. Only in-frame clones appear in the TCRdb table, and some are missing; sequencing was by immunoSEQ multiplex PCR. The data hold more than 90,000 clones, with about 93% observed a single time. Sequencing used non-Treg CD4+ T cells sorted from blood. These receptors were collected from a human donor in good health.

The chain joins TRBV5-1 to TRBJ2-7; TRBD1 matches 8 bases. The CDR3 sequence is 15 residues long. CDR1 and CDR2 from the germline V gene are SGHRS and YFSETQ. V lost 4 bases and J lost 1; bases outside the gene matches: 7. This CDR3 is CASSRGQGGSYEQYF. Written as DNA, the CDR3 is TGCGCCAGCAGCAGAGGACAGGGAGGATCCTACGAGCAGTACTTC.

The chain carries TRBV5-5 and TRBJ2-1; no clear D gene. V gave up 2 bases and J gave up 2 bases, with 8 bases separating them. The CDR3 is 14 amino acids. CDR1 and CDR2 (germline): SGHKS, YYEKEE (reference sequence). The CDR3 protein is CASSFDVAYNEQFF. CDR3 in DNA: TGTGCCAGCAGCTTCGATGTGGCCTACAATGAGCAGTTCTTC.

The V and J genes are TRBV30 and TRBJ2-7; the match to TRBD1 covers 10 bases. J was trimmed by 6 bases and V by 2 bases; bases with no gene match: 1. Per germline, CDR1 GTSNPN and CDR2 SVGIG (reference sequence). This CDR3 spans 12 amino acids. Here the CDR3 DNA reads TGTGCCTGGAGTCGGGACAGGGGCGAGCAGTACTTC. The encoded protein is CAWSRDRGEQYF.

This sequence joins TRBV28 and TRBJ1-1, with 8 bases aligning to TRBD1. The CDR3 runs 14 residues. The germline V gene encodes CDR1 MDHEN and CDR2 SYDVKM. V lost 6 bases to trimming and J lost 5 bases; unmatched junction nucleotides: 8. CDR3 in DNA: TGTGCCAGCAGACGGACAGGGTTTAAGACTGAAGCTTTCTTT. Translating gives CASRRTGFKTEAFF.

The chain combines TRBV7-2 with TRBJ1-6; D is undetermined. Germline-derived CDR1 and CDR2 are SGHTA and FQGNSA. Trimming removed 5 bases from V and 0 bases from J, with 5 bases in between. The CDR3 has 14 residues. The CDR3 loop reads CASSQSSYNSPLHF. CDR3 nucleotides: TGTGCCAGCAGCCAGAGCTCCTATAATTCACCCCTCCACTTT.

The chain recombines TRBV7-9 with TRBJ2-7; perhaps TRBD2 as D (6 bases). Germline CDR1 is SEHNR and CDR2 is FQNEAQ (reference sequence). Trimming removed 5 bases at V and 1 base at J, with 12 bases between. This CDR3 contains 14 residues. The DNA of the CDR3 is TGTGCCAGCAGCCGACCGGGAGAGTCCTACGAGCAGTACTTC. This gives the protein CASSRPGESYEQYF.

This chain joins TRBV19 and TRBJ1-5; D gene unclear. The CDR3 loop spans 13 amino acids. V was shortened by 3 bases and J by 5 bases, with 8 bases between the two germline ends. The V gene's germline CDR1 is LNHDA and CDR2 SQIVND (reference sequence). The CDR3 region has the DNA TGTGCCAGTAGTATTACGTTTCATCAGCCCCAGCATTTT. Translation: CASSITFHQPQHF.

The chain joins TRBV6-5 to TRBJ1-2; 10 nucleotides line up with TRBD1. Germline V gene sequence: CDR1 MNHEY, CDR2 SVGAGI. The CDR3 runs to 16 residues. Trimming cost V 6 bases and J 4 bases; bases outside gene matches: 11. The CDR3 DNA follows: TGTGCCAGCAGCTACGCCCTGGACAGGGGGGTCTATGGCTACACCTTC. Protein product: CASSYALDRGVYGYTF.

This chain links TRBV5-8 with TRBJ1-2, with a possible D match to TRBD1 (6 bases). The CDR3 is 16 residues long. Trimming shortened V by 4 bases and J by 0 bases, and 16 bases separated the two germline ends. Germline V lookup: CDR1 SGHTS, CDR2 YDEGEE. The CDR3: CASSIIRDIANYGYTF. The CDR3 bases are TGTGCCAGCAGCATCATCCGGGACATAGCTAACTATGGCTACACCTTC.

CDR3 sequence (DNA): TGCGCCAGCAGTCCCCACCGACTAGCGGGAAAAGCCAAAAACATTCAGTACTTC. This gives the protein CASSPHRLAGKAKNIQYF. The chain combines TRBV4-1 with TRBJ2-4; 11 bases are shared with TRBD2. This CDR3 comprises 18 residues. Germline-derived CDR1 and CDR2 are MGHRA and YSYEKL. The junction had 10 bases not matched to a gene; V was cut back by 6 bases and J by 0 bases.

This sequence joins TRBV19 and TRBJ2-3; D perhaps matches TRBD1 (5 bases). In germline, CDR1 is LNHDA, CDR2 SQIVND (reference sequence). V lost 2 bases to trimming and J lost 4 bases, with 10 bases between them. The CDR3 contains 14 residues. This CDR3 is CASSIQGGADTQYF. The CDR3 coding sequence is TGTGCCAGTAGTATACAGGGTGGTGCAGATACGCAGTATTTT.

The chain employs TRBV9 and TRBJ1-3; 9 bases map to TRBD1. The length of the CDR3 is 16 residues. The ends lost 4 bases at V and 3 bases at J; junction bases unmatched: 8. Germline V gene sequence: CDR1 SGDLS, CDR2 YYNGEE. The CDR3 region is CASSPPGQGFGNTIYF. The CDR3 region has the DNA TGTGCCAGCAGCCCGCCGGGACAGGGTTTTGGAAACACCATATATTTT.

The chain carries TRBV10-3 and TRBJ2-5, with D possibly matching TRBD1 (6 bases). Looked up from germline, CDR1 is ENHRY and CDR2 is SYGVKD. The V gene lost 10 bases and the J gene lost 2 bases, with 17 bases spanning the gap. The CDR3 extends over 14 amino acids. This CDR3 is CATSGHGGQETQYF. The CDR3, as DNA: TGTGCCACCTCGGGACACGGAGGACAAGAGACCCAGTACTTC.

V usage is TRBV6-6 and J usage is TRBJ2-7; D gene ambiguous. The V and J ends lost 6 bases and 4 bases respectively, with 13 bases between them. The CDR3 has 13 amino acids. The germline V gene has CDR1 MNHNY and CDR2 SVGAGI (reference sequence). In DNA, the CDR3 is TGTGCCAGCAGCCGCGGCAGGCATTACGAGCAGTACTTC. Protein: CASSRGRHYEQYF.

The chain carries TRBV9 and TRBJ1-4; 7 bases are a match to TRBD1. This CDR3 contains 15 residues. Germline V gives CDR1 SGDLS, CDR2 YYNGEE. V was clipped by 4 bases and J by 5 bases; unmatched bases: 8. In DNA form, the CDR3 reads TGTGCCAGCAGCCCCCAGACAGGGTCGAATGAAAAACTGTTTTTT. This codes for CASSPQTGSNEKLFF.

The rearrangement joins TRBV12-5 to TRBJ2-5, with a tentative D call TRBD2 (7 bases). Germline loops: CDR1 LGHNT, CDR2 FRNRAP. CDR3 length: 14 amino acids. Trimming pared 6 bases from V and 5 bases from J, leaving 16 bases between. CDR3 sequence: CASGRGGVRETQYF. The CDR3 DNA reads TGTGCTAGTGGAAGAGGGGGGGTGCGGGAGACCCAGTACTTC.

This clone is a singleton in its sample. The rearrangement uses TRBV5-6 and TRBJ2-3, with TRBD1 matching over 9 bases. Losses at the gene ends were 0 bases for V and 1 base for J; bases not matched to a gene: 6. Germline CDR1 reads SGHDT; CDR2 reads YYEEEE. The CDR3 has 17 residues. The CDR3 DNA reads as TGTGCCAGCAGCTTGGCCACAGGGGGCTTTCGCACAGATACGCAGTATTTT. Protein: CASSLATGGFRTDTQYF.

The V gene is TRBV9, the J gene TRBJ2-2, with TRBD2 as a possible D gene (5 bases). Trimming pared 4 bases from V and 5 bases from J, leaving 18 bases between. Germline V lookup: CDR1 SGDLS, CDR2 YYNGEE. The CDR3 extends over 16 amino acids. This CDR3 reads CASSPRGSPPTGELFF. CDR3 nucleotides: TGTGCCAGCAGCCCTCGGGGATCCCCTCCAACCGGGGAGCTGTTTTTT.

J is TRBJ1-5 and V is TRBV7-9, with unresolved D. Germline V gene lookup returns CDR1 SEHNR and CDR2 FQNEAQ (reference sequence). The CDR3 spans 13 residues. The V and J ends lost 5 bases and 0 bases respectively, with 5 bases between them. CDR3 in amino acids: CASSEYSNQPQHF. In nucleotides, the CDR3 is TGTGCCAGCAGCGAGTATAGCAATCAGCCCCAGCATTTT.

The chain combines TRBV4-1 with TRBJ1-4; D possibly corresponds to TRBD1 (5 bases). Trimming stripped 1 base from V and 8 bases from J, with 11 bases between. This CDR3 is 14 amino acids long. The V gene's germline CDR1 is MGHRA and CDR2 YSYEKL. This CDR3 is CASSQGGREEKLFF. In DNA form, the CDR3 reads TGCGCCAGCAGCCAAGGGGGCCGGGAGGAAAAACTGTTTTTT.

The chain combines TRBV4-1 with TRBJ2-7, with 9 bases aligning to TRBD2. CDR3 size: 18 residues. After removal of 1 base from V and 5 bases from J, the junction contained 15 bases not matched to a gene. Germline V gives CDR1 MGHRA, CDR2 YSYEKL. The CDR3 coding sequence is TGCGCCAGCAGCCAAGGGAAACTAGCGGGTCCTGGGATTGACGAGCAGTACTTC. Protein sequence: CASSQGKLAGPGIDEQYF.

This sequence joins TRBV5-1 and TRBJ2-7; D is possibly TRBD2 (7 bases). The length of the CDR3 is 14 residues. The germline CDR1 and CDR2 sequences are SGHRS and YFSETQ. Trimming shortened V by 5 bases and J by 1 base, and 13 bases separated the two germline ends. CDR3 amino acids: CASSLEGGSYEQYF. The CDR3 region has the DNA TGCGCCAGCAGTTTAGAGGGGGGGTCCTACGAGCAGTACTTC.

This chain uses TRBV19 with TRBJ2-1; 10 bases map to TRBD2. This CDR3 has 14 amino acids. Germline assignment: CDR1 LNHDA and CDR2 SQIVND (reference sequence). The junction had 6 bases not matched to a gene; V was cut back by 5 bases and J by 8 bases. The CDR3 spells CASSDLAGGDEQFF. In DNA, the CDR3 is TGTGCCAGTAGTGACTTAGCGGGAGGCGATGAGCAGTTCTTC.

This CDR3 is CASSHRGSGNTIYF. CDR3 nucleotides: TGTGCCAGCAGCCACCGGGGCTCTGGAAACACCATATATTTT. The chain carries TRBV7-8 and TRBJ1-3; D gene uncertain. From germline, CDR1 is SGHVS and CDR2 FQNEAQ. Trimming removed 5 bases from V and 0 bases from J, with 8 bases in between. CDR3 size: 14 residues.

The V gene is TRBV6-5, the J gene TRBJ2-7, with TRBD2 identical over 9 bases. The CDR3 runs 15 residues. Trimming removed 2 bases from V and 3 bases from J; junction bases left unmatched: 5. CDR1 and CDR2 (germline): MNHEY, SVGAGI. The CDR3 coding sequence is TGTGCCAGCAGTTACGGGGTAGCGGGAGACTACGAGCAGTACTTC. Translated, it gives CASSYGVAGDYEQYF.

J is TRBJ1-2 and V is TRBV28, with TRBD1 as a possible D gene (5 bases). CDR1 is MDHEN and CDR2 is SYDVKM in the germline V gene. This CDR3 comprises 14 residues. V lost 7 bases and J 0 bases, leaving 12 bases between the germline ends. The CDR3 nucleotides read TGTGCCAGCACCCCGGCGGGGGCTAACTATGGCTACACCTTC. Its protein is CASTPAGANYGYTF.